This paragraph covers one T cell receptor (beta chain) sequence. There are a few counts of this clonotype. Its antigen remains unidentified. No base quality values were provided; no much bigger clone lies one nucleotide off. Receptor amplification or capture employed multiplex PCR. Sequencing instrument: Illumina HiSeq 4000. iRepertoire HTBI primers and Arm-PCR amplification of CDR3 regions were used to construct TCR beta libraries. Before sequencing, the PCR products underwent gel purification. The paper's processing steps were these. Gene usage analysis of CDR3 amino acid clonotypes relied on the 62 TRBV and about 13 TRBJ segments identified across samples. COPE and FqMerger were used to merge filtered high-quality paired reads into contigs. BLAST was used to align contigs to IMGT TRBV, TRBD and TRBJ reference genes, and CDR3 was defined according to IMGT. Any clonotype with a frequency above 0.1% was classified as a highly expanded clone. Shannon entropy served as the measure of repertoire diversity, while the Gini coefficient captured V-J evenness. Clonotypes shared by more than one individual were considered public. In-frame beta chains were kept once TCRdb had trimmed the public reads at Q25 with fastp and called clones with MiXCR. Merged by CDR3 protein, the rows form single entries marked with the most common genes and DNA. These V and J calls rely on TCRdb rather than the paper's analysis. Recorded for this sample are approximately 400,000 distinct CDR3 sequences; about an eighth of them occurred a single time. Jointly, the top ten make up approximately 20% of the sample.

The time point label, as the study defines it: newly diagnosed GD, antithyroid drugs for less than 3 months. RNA was extracted from PBMCs in TRIzol for both TCR sequencing and RNA sequencing. Graves' disease was diagnosed according to American Thyroid Association guidelines. Recruitment of patients was carried out at an endocrinology department in Xi'an, China. From each patient, 8 to 10 milliliters of peripheral blood was collected into an EDTA anticoagulant tube. Ficoll Paque Plus density gradient separation was used to isolate PBMCs, and no further T cell sorting was performed. An Agilent 2100 Bioanalyzer and agarose gel were used to assess RNA quality, and a NanoDrop 2000 was used to measure RNA concentration. This sample is part of a study of regulatory T cells in long-lasting Graves disease (dated by TCRdb to about 2021). Regarding the research as a whole: Antithyroid drugs had been taken for less than 3 months by newly diagnosed Graves' disease patients. Peripheral blood TCR sequencing and RNA sequencing compared persistent Graves' disease patients with newly diagnosed Graves' disease patients. The study took place in China and was registered as a clinical trial. A total of around 35 samples underwent TCR sequencing: around 13 from persistent and roughly 20 from newly diagnosed Graves' disease patients. Findings and caveats that apply to the study as a whole: Persistent disease showed preferential use of TRBV28, TRBJ1-2 and TRBJ2-5, whereas newly diagnosed disease favored TRBV20-1 and TRBJ2-1. Sequencing and analysis were limited to the TCR beta chain. More public clonotypes were shared among persistent patients (under 3,000) than among newly diagnosed patients (more than 950). The study examined only peripheral blood because the primary lesion, thyroid tissue, could not be accessed. Compared with newly diagnosed patients, patients with persistent Graves' disease had lower TCR Shannon entropy and fewer highly expanded clones, which suggests clonal expansion. As a limitation, the authors acknowledged that the small sample size may reduce accuracy.

Germline trimming amounts to 4 bases on V and 6 bases on J, with 17 as the count of junction bases outside the gene matches. The CDR3 runs 17 amino acids, cysteine and phenylalanine included. The sequence is cut down to CDR3 DNA, 51 bases in frame from base 1. The germline V gene (reference sequence) supplies CDR1 MNHEY and CDR2 SMNVEV. The sample was also reused in another study, on T cells in Graves' hyperthyroidism and ophthalmopathy. The second investigation adds: Graves' hyperthyroidism was defined as stable when no progression to ophthalmopathy occurred over 18 months of follow-up. Hyperthyroidism patients were aged 18 to 65 years and newly diagnosed, with disease duration of less than 2 months. Any patient with an uncontrolled infection, another autoimmune disease, pregnancy or lactation was excluded. Diagnoses were established on the basis of clinical symptoms, serum thyroxine and TRAb, thyroid ultrasound, and orbital computed tomography. The TCR CDR3 was subjected to a first round of RT-PCR using the HTBI primer set and the Qiagen OneStep RT-PCR kit. Most expanded thyroid clonotypes (frequency above 0.001) were also detected in blood, a finding suggesting that blood repertoires may reflect thyroid immune responses. A model built on a 13 V-J signature distinguished ophthalmopathy from stable hyperthyroidism, reaching roughly 88% sensitivity and about 81% specificity in cross-validation and 80%/75% in testing. During validation, the model predicted progression to ophthalmopathy a median of approximately 6.5 months ahead of onset, with approximately 71% sensitivity and roughly 72% specificity. To identify distinguishing TCR V-J signatures, a discovery cohort of about 95 patients was used, comprising 43 with Graves' ophthalmopathy and some 60 with stable Graves' hyperthyroidism. Prospective prediction of ophthalmopathy was tested in an independent validation cohort of approximately 18 hyperthyroidism patients and some 17 patients who later progressed to ophthalmopathy. The 100 discovery patients were randomly split 7:3 into training and test sets. In about 6 Graves' hyperthyroidism patients, the study also compared T-cell repertoires from thyroid tissue with T-cell repertoires from blood. Once sampling was done, hyperthyroidism patients were given methimazole at a starting dose of 30 mg daily, whereas ophthalmopathy patients were given high-dose intravenous methylprednisolone. Libraries were constructed in a second round of multiplex PCR, after which size selection and purification were performed. The libraries were sequenced on an Illumina HiSeq2000 using paired-end 100 bp reads. SOAPnuke was used to process the raw data, with reads discarded if the reads contained adapters or uncalled bases, had a mean Phred below 15, or lacked an exact constant-primer or identifier match. COPE v1.2.5 was used to merge the high-quality paired reads, and each unique nucleotide sequence was defined as a clonotype. MiTCR v1.1 was used to align clonotypes to the IMGT TRBV, TRBD and TRBJ reference segments. The analysis was restricted to V-J combinations with a frequency above 0.0001, which together covered approximately 99% of the repertoires. A TCS score was defined as the ratio between F50 (clonal expansion) and ExV (chaos), using BLOSUM62-based TCRdist between CDR3 peptides within each V-J. Welch's t-statistics and random forest reduced 514 V-J features to around 14, which were used in a naive Bayes classifier (R e1071). Sample size was not statistically predetermined, and blinding of investigators to group allocation was not performed. The paper describes TCR Vbeta CDR3 sequencing of fewer than 150 peripheral blood samples, made up of under 50 ophthalmopathy patients, some 80 hyperthyroidism patients and 17 progressor patients.

Specimen: peripheral blood mononuclear cells (PBMCs), collected at new diagnosis, from a patient treated with antithyroid drugs. The chain joins TRBV27 to TRBJ2-7; 8 middle bases align to TRBD1. The TCR comes from a woman under 30 with Graves disease. Donor details come from another sample of the same person, matched by shared clones. The CDR3 region has the sequence CASSWTGHPSALLEQYF. Read as DNA, the sequence is TGTGCCAGCAGTTGGACAGGGCATCCCTCGGCGTTACTCGAGCAGTACTTC.